These T cell receptor beta chains were read from a single sample in a study of HIV-infected children after antiretroviral therapy interruption. MiXCR, run by TCRdb on the 3' RACE reads, gives a single entry per CDR3 protein. The sample shows fewer than 100,000 distinct CDR3 sequences, about 6.3% of them seen only once. Sample: CD45RA+ CD4+ T cells from PBMCs, pooled from several time points, taken from a donor given antiretroviral therapy, either interrupted or continuous. Receptors originate from a pool of human donors with HIV. CDR3s include the opening cysteine and the closing phenylalanine or tryptophan. Each record gives: D gene, J gene, V gene, clone size, CDR3 DNA, CDR3 protein. The D gene is left open where the match is weak. Where a row states a size, it is once, few, many or the class of an expanded clone; other rows omit it.

D: .
J: TRBJ1-1
V: TRBV20-1
size: many
DNA: TGCAGTGCTAGTCGGGGCAGACTTATGAACACTGAAGCTTTCTTT
CDR3: CSASRGRLMNTEAFF

D: .
J: TRBJ2-7
V: TRBV6-1
size: many
DNA: TGTGCCAGCAGTGAAGAAAGGCACGAGCAGTACTTC
CDR3: CASSEERHEQYF

D: .
J: TRBJ1-6
V: TRBV13
size: .
DNA: TGTGCCAGCAGCTTATTCGGCCCAACAGAAACATCCCCCCTCCACTTT
CDR3: CASSLFGPTETSPLHF

D: TRBD1
J: TRBJ2-1
V: TRBV3-1
size: many
DNA: TGTGCCAGCAGCAAAGTATCTCTCACAGGACAGGGTTACAATGAGCAGTTCTTC
CDR3: CASSKVSLTGQGYNEQFF

D: .
J: TRBJ1-1
V: TRBV12-3/TRBV12-4
size: few
DNA: TGTGCCAGCAGTTTTCAGGGAGGGACCCCTGAAGCTTTCTTT
CDR3: CASSFQGGTPEAFF

D: .
J: TRBJ2-1
V: TRBV12-2
size: many
DNA: TGTGCAAGTCGCAAGAAGGGAGTTGTGACCTACAATGAGCAGTTCTTC
CDR3: CASRKKGVVTYNEQFF

D: .
J: TRBJ1-1
V: TRBV18
size: many
DNA: TGTGCCAGCTCACCAGTTGGCGGGGAAGCTTTCTTT
CDR3: CASSPVGGEAFF

D: TRBD2
J: TRBJ2-3
V: TRBV12-3/TRBV12-4
size: .
DNA: TGTGCCAGCAGTGCCTCCCGCGGGGGGGCCACGGGCACAGATACGCAGTATTTT
CDR3: CASSASRGGATGTDTQYF

D: .
J: TRBJ2-3
V: TRBV2
size: many
DNA: TGTGCCAGCAGTGAGCCAAGCAGGGCAGATACGCAGTATTTT
CDR3: CASSEPSRADTQYF

D: .
J: TRBJ2-3
V: TRBV11-3
size: .
DNA: TGTGCCAGCAGCCGAGCGGGACAGGCCACAGATACGCAGTATTTT
CDR3: CASSRAGQATDTQYF

D: TRBD1
J: TRBJ2-5
V: TRBV20-1
size: few
DNA: TGCAGGCACCTTCCGGGACAGAGTAGTAAAGAGACCCAGTACTTC
CDR3: CRHLPGQSSKETQYF

D: .
J: TRBJ2-3
V: TRBV5-1
size: many
DNA: TGCGCCAGCACCCCCAACCAACCTCCAGATACGCAGTATTTT
CDR3: CASTPNQPPDTQYF

D: TRBD1
J: TRBJ1-2
V: TRBV11-2
size: few
DNA: TGTGCCAGCAGCAAAACAGGGGAGAGGAGCTACACCTTC
CDR3: CASSKTGERSYTF

D: TRBD1
J: TRBJ2-5
V: TRBV12-3/TRBV12-4
size: .
DNA: TGTGCCAGCAGTTTAACCTTAGCAGCCGGGACAGGGGAGACCCAGTACTTC
CDR3: CASSLTLAAGTGETQYF

D: TRBD2
J: TRBJ2-3
V: TRBV12-3/TRBV12-4
size: many
DNA: TGTGCAAGCAGTATGACTGGGGGGGTTGAAACGCTGTATTTT
CDR3: CASSMTGGVETLYF

D: .
J: TRBJ1-1
V: TRBV6-1
size: many
DNA: TGTGCCAGCAGTGAGTTGAGGCGCGGGGGCACTGAAGCTTTCTTT
CDR3: CASSELRRGGTEAFF

D: TRBD1
J: TRBJ2-7
V: TRBV3-1
size: many
DNA: TGTGCCAGCGCACAGACAGGGGGCCCCTACGAGCAGTACTTC
CDR3: CASAQTGGPYEQYF

D: .
J: TRBJ2-6
V: TRBV12-5
size: few
DNA: TGTGCTAGTGGTTTGGGAACAGGCACCGGGGCCAACGTCCTGACTTTC
CDR3: CASGLGTGTGANVLTF

D: .
J: TRBJ2-1
V: TRBV4-2
size: many
DNA: TGTGCCAGCAGCCGCGACAACTATGCTGAGCAGTTCTTC
CDR3: CASSRDNYAEQFF

D: TRBD2
J: TRBJ2-1
V: TRBV19
size: .
DNA: TGTGCCAGTAGTATTGGAGTTAGGCTAGCGGGAGTTCGGGAGCAGTTCTTC
CDR3: CASSIGVRLAGVREQFF

D: TRBD1
J: TRBJ2-5
V: TRBV18
size: few
DNA: TGTGCCAGCTCACCAAGTACAGGGGAAGAGACCCAGTACTTC
CDR3: CASSPSTGEETQYF

D: .
J: TRBJ1-1
V: TRBV10-3
size: .
DNA: TGTGCCATCTCCGAAGGTGCGGGGCCTGAAGCTTTCTTT
CDR3: CAISEGAGPEAFF

D: .
J: TRBJ2-7
V: TRBV7-8
size: .
DNA: TGTGCCAGCAGCGCGCCCGGGACTCCGCTGACGCAGTACTTC
CDR3: CASSAPGTPLTQYF

D: .
J: TRBJ1-1
V: TRBV11-2
size: many
DNA: TGTGCCAGCAGCTTAGAGGGTGGGAAGAGAACTGAAGCTTTCTTT
CDR3: CASSLEGGKRTEAFF

D: TRBD2
J: TRBJ2-2
V: TRBV4-1
size: many
DNA: TGCGCCAGCAGCTCCTCCCCGCGGGGGAAGAACACCGGGGAGCTGTTTTTT
CDR3: CASSSSPRGKNTGELFF

D: .
J: TRBJ1-4
V: TRBV3-1
size: many
DNA: TGTGCCAGCAGCGTCGACTTCCTAGGGGAAAAACTGTTTTTT
CDR3: CASSVDFLGEKLFF

D: TRBD2
J: TRBJ2-1
V: TRBV20-1
size: many
DNA: TGCAGTGCTGACACTAGCGGGGGGGTTAATGAGCAGTTCTTC
CDR3: CSADTSGGVNEQFF

D: TRBD2
J: TRBJ2-3
V: TRBV6-1
size: many
DNA: TGTGCCAGCTCCTGGCGGGAGGTCGGGGGAGATACGCAGTATTTT
CDR3: CASSWREVGGDTQYF

D: TRBD2
J: TRBJ2-1
V: TRBV30
size: .
DNA: TGTGCCTGGACTAGCGGGATCACCTACAATGAGCAGTTCTTC
CDR3: CAWTSGITYNEQFF